Described below is a single TCR beta chain sequence and its context. Its antigen is unidentified. An end of the junction differs from the germline gene, which may be a read error. These data come from a study of cytomegalovirus exposure and HLA in healthy donors. Germline-derived CDR1 and CDR2 are LGHNA and YNFKEQ. The CDR3 spans 15 residues. Points from the study as a whole: The classifier reportedly diagnosed cytomegalovirus status with high specificity and sensitivity. Altogether, some 170 TCR beta chains were recorded as cytomegalovirus-associated.

The assay was immunoSEQ multiplex PCR, and TCRdb's table has in-frame clones only and misses some. This table holds about 360,000 clones, 80% to 90% found once. The sequence was collected from a young woman in good health and CMV-seronegative. Material for sequencing was PBMCs. The rearrangement joins TRBV4-2 to TRBJ1-2; D might be TRBD1 (6 bases). The CDR3 DNA sequence: TGTGTCAGCAGCCAGGACAGCACCTTTAACTATGGCTACACCTTC. It is translated as CVSSQDSTFNYGYTF.